Listed here are 8 T cell receptor beta chains from one sample, sequenced in a study of blood T cell repertoires in COVID-19. Only in-frame clones appear in the TCRdb table, and some are missing; sequencing was by immunoSEQ multiplex PCR. The sample includes 170,000 or so clones, more than 75% of them seen just once. Sequencing was done on a sample of peripheral blood. Receptor source: a man aged 60 to 69 with COVID-19, enrolled during active disease.

The chain is built from TRBV3-1 (or the pseudogene TRBV3-2) and TRBJ2-2; D not certain. V was clipped by 2 bases and J by 5 bases, with 6 bases between them. The CDR3 contains 13 residues. Germline CDR1 LGHDT, CDR2 YNNKEL (reference sequence). The CDR3 DNA reads TGTGCCAGCAGCCAAATCAGTACCGGGGAGCTGTTTTTT. The encoded protein is CASSQISTGELFF.

This clone was counted a few times. CDR3 sequence (DNA): TGTGCCAGCAGCCGTTACAGGGGTAACAATCAGCCCCAGCATTTT. It codes for CASSRYRGNNQPQHF. V usage is TRBV7-8 and J usage is TRBJ1-5, with TRBD1 matching 7 bases. The CDR3 runs 15 residues. Germline values: CDR1 SGHVS, CDR2 FQNEAQ. Unmatched junction bases numbered 7, after V lost 5 bases and J lost 3 bases.

J is TRBJ2-2 and V is TRBV19; 7 nucleotides match TRBD1. There are 14 residues in the CDR3. Unmatched junction bases numbered 5, after V lost 6 bases and J lost 4 bases. Germline V gene sequence: CDR1 LNHDA, CDR2 SQIVND (reference sequence). The CDR3 nucleotides read TGTGCCAGTAGCCCAGACAGGGTCACCGGGGAGCTGTTTTTT. This encodes CASSPDRVTGELFF.

The CDR3 sequence is CAISESNRLAAEQFF. The CDR3 nucleotides read TGTGCCATCAGTGAGTCGAACCGACTAGCGGCTGAGCAGTTCTTC. The rearrangement uses TRBV10-3 and TRBJ2-1; 9 bases agree with TRBD2. The CDR3 covers 15 residues. Looked up from germline, CDR1 is ENHRY and CDR2 is SYGVKD. V trimming: 0 bases; J trimming: 9 bases; junction bases outside the gene matches: 6.

This clone was found many times. J is TRBJ2-1 and V is TRBV25-1; TRBD2 matches at 10 bases. The CDR3 extends over 16 amino acids. The trim removed 4 bases at V and 7 bases at J, leaving 10 bases unmatched. Germline assignment: CDR1 MGHDK and CDR2 SYGVNS. As DNA, the CDR3 is TGTGCCAGCAGTGCGGACCCGGGACTAGCGAGGAATGAGCAGTTCTTC. Translating it yields CASSADPGLARNEQFF.

This clone was recorded once. The J gene is TRBJ1-2, the V gene TRBV10-3, with a weak D call TRBD1 (6 bases). CDR1 and CDR2 (germline): ENHRY, SYGVKD. The CDR3 is 13 residues long. V was pared by 2 bases and J by 2 bases, with 6 bases between. The CDR3 nucleotides are TGTGCCATCAGTGAGACAGGGAACTATGGCTACACCTTC. This gives the protein CAISETGNYGYTF.

V gene TRBV21-1 combines with J gene TRBJ1-2; the tabulated D call, TRBD1, remains unverified against the DNA. TRBV21-1 is a pseudogene locus. This CDR3 comprises 16 residues. The CDR3 reads CASSKPGQGSNYGYTF. The CDR3 DNA sequence: TGTGCCAGCAGCAAACCGGGACAGGGATCTAACTATGGCTACACCTTC.

The J gene is TRBJ1-2, the V gene TRBV4-3; D call uncertain. Trimming removed 1 base at V and 8 bases at J, with 8 bases between. This CDR3 is built from 12 residues. The V gene's germline CDR1 is LGHNA and CDR2 YSLEER. In DNA form, the CDR3 reads TGCGCCAGCAGCCAAGGCGGTTTCGGCTACACCTTC. Protein sequence: CASSQGGFGYTF.